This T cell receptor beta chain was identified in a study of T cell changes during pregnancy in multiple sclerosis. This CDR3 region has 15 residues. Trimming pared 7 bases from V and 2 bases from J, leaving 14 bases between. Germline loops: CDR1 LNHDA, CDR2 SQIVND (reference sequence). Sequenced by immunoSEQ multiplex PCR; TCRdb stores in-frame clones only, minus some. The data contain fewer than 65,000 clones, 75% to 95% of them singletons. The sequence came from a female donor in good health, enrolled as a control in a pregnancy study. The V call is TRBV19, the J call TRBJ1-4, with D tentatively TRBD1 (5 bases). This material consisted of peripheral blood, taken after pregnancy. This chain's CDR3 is CASKKADSTNEKLFF. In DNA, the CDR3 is TGTGCCAGTAAGAAAGCTGACAGTACTAATGAAAAACTGTTTTTT.